This TCR beta chain was obtained from a study of T-cell reconstitution after alpha-beta-depleted transplantation in children. Study-wide findings and caveats: Recipient T cells and thymic progenitors that survived gave rise to the high TCRbeta diversity observed at day 60 in some patients. One year after transplant, T-cell counts and diversity came mostly from newly produced T cells.

A few counts support this clonotype. Its antigen is not known. CDR3 length: 15 residues. V shed 7 bases, J shed 5 bases, and the junction held 6 bases outside the gene matches. Germline CDR1 and CDR2: SGHRS and YFSETQ. TCRbeta library construction was performed incorporating unique molecular identifiers. TCRdb processed the PCR reads anew with MiXCR; each CDR3 protein has one entry. The sample holds 610,000 or so distinct CDR3 sequences, 20% to 30% seen once. The source material was PBMCs, sampled before TCRalphabeta/CD19-depleted stem cell transplant. The sequence was obtained from a boy in the first two years of life with Wiskott-Aldrich syndrome, due to receive a stem cell transplant. The chain employs TRBV5-1 and TRBJ2-3; 14 nucleotides match TRBD2. CDR3 residues: CASGTGTSGRDTQYF. In DNA form, the CDR3 reads TGCGCCAGCGGAACCGGGACTAGCGGGAGAGATACGCAGTATTTT.